This T cell receptor beta chain stems from a study of blood T cells in healthy people across ages. CDR1 and CDR2 (germline): ENHRY, SYGVKD. V was clipped by 3 bases and J by 3 bases; unmatched bases: 7. The CDR3 spans 15 residues. Together with a sample-barcoded 5' primer, a J-beta primer mix was included in a second PCR lasting roughly 7 to 11 cycles. A 12-random-nucleotide template-switch adaptor tagged each cDNA molecule. Each CDR3 protein gets one entry after TCRdb re-called the 5' RACE reads with MiXCR. The sample includes nearly 800,000 distinct CDR3 sequences, 56% of them seen just once. Only one count was recorded for this clonotype. Its specificity is not known. Donation came from healthy Caucasian individuals in Russia who were aged about 6 to 100. Study-level findings and limits: Researchers said unsorted PBMCs prevented a conclusive naive versus antigen-experienced comparison.

V usage is TRBV10-3 and J usage is TRBJ2-7; the match to TRBD2 covers 8 bases. The receptor was derived from a man aged 35 to 55 in good health. The specimen sequenced was blood. CDR3 protein: CAISDRASGFYEQYF. In DNA form, the CDR3 reads TGTGCCATCAGTGATAGGGCTAGCGGGTTCTACGAGCAGTACTTC.